The next 3 T cell receptor beta chains were all read from a single sample in a study of chemoradiotherapy in HPV16-positive cancers. Assay: immunoSEQ multiplex PCR; the TCRdb copy retains only in-frame clones and omits some. The sample contains about 10,000 clones, roughly 90% of which appear only once. The sample was blood, taken from a patient who underwent chemoradiotherapy. Every receptor here comes from a human donor with HPV-associated anogenital cancer.

The V and J genes are TRBV6-1 and TRBJ2-7; D is undetermined. From germline, CDR1 is MNHNS and CDR2 SASEGT. The germline V and J ends were trimmed by 7 bases and 5 bases, with 18 bases remaining between them. The CDR3 contains 14 residues. CDR3 sequence (DNA): TGTGCCAGCATGGGAAGGGTAGGGTTCCACGAGCAGTACTTC. Protein: CASMGRVGFHEQYF.

The gene calls are TRBV7-2 and TRBJ1-5; 7 positions agree with TRBD1. This CDR3 spans 16 amino acids. The germline V gene encodes CDR1 SGHTA and CDR2 FQGNSA. V gave up 2 bases and J gave up 6 bases; unmatched junction bases: 10. Here the CDR3 DNA reads TGTGCCAGCAGCTTAAAGGGAGGGGGCGCCGCTCAGCCCCAGCATTTT. It translates to CASSLKGGGAAQPQHF.

The chain carries TRBV11-3 and TRBJ2-7; D is unresolved. The CDR3 is 12 amino acids. V lost 5 bases and J 4 bases, leaving 9 bases between the germline ends. Germline loops: CDR1 SGHNT, CDR2 YENEEA. The CDR3 reads CASSPTLYEQYF. CDR3 bases: TGTGCCAGCAGCCCGACACTTTACGAGCAGTACTTC.